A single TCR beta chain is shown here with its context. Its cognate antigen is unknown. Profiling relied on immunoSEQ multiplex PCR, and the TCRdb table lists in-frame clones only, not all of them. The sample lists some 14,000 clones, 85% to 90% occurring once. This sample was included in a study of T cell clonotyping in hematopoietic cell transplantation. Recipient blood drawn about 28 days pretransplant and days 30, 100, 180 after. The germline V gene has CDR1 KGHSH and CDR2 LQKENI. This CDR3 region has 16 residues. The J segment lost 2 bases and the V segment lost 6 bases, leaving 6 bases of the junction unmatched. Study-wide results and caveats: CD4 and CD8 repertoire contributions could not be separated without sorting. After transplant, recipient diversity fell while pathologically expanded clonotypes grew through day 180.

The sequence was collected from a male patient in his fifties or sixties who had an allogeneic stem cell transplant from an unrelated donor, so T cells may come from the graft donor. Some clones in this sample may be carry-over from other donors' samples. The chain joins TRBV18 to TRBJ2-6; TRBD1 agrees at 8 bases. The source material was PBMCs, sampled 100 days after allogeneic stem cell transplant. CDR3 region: CASSIQQGAGANVLTF. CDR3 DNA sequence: TGTGCCAGCTCGATACAACAGGGGGCTGGGGCCAACGTCCTGACTTTC.